A single sample gave rise to the 30 T cell receptor beta chains below, sequenced in a study of blood T cell repertoires in COVID-19. The method was immunoSEQ multiplex PCR; TCRdb's version includes in-frame clones alone and lacks a portion of them. The table lists around 100,000 clones, around 92% of them singletons. What was sequenced was peripheral blood. These receptors came from a man aged 18 to 30 with acute or convalescent COVID-19.

This chain connects TRBV9 to TRBJ2-7; TRBD2 is a possible D gene (5 bases). CDR1 and CDR2 from the germline V gene are SGDLS and YYNGEE. Between the trimmed V and J ends, which lost 2 bases and 4 bases, there was a span of 13 bases. This CDR3 comprises 14 residues. For the CDR3, the DNA is TGTGCCAGCAGCGTGGCTAGCCCTGGGTACGAGCAGTACTTC. Translated: CASSVASPGYEQYF.

The gene calls are TRBV5-6 and TRBJ2-3, with 10 positions matching TRBD2. Unmatched junction bases numbered 5, after V lost 3 bases and J lost 4 bases. This CDR3 region has 15 residues. Germline V lookup: CDR1 SGHDT, CDR2 YYEEEE. The CDR3 DNA sequence: TGTGCCAGCAGCTCCCTAGCGGGAGTTGCAGATACGCAGTATTTT. The encoded protein is CASSSLAGVADTQYF.

This sequence joins TRBV10-3 and TRBJ2-3, with TRBD1 identical over 8 bases. Germline CDR1 reads ENHRY; CDR2 reads SYGVKD. V shed 4 bases and J 1 base; nucleotides not matched to a gene: 13. CDR3 size: 18 residues. The CDR3 protein is CAISGPHGQGGGTDTQYF. In DNA form, the CDR3 reads TGTGCCATCAGTGGACCCCACGGACAGGGTGGGGGCACAGATACGCAGTATTTT.

The rearrangement joins TRBV3-1 (or the pseudogene TRBV3-2) to TRBJ1-1; a possible D gene is TRBD1 (5 bases). Germline CDR1 LGHDT, CDR2 YNNKEL (reference sequence). The V and J ends lost 3 bases and 6 bases respectively, with 11 bases between them. This CDR3 is 13 amino acids long. CDR3 in amino acids: CASSHGAGAEAFF. The DNA of the CDR3 is TGTGCCAGCAGCCATGGGGCGGGGGCTGAAGCTTTCTTT.

The rearrangement joins TRBV3-1 (or the pseudogene TRBV3-2) to TRBJ1-1; no clear D. The CDR3 length is 15 residues. V was shortened by 4 bases and J by 0 bases, with 12 bases between the two germline ends. Per germline, CDR1 LGHDT and CDR2 YNNKEL (reference sequence). The chain's CDR3 is CASSPAGRMNTEAFF. The CDR3, as DNA: TGTGCCAGCAGCCCCGCGGGGAGGATGAACACTGAAGCTTTCTTT.

The chain joins TRBV30 to TRBJ1-1; TRBD1 aligns across 10 bases. This CDR3 region has 16 residues. The germline V gene has CDR1 GTSNPN and CDR2 SVGIG (reference sequence). Losses at the gene ends were 3 bases for V and 5 bases for J; bases not matched to a gene: 12. The CDR3 protein is CAWSLGTGAPLTEAFF. The DNA of the CDR3 is TGTGCCTGGAGCCTAGGGACAGGGGCCCCTCTGACTGAAGCTTTCTTT.

The V and J genes are TRBV19 and TRBJ1-5; D gene uncertain. The ends were cut back, 5 bases at V and 9 bases at J, with 11 bases in the middle. This CDR3 is built from 12 residues. In germline, CDR1 is LNHDA, CDR2 SQIVND (reference sequence). The CDR3 sequence is CASSPLSGPQHF. CDR3 DNA sequence: TGTGCCAGTAGTCCCCTATCGGGGCCCCAGCATTTT.

The rearrangement uses TRBV11-2 and TRBJ1-6; TRBD1 might be the D (5 bases). The CDR3 is 13 residues long. Trimming stripped 5 bases from V and 7 bases from J, with 9 bases between. Germline V gene lookup returns CDR1 SGHAT and CDR2 FQNNGV. For the CDR3, the DNA is TGTGCCAGCAGCACCCGACAGAATTCACCCCTCCACTTT. Translation gives CASSTRQNSPLHF.

This clone occurred a few times. The chain is built from TRBV19 and TRBJ2-4; a weak D match, TRBD2 (5 bases). This CDR3 has 13 residues. V was cut by 6 bases and J by 1 base, with 7 bases left in between. Per germline, CDR1 LNHDA and CDR2 SQIVND (reference sequence). The CDR3 DNA reads TGTGCCAGTAGCGGGATGGCCAAAAACATTCAGTACTTC. Translation gives CASSGMAKNIQYF.

This clone was detected only a few times. The V call is TRBV9, the J call TRBJ1-2; 7 nucleotides agree with TRBD1. J gave up 10 bases and V 4 bases, and 10 bases lay outside the gene matches. Germline V gene data show CDR1 as SGDLS and CDR2 as YYNGEE. This CDR3 region has 13 residues. CDR3 sequence: CASSFGTEKDYTF. CDR3 nucleotides: TGTGCCAGCAGCTTTGGGACAGAAAAAGACTACACCTTC. The entire variable domain, with the rest obtained from reference TRBV9 and TRBJ1-2, is as follows: DSGVTQTPKHLITATGQRVTLRCSPRSGDLSVYWYQQSLDQGLQFLIQYYNGEERAKGNILERFSAQQFPDLHSELNLSSLELGDSALYFCASSFGTEKDYTFGSGTRLTVV.

The chain recombines TRBV6-5 with TRBJ2-7; 7 nucleotides match TRBD1. This CDR3 is 13 amino acids long. After removal of 7 bases from V and 3 bases from J, the junction contained 6 bases not matched to a gene. Per the germline V gene, CDR1 is MNHEY and CDR2 is SVGAGI. CDR3 in amino acids: CASTSTGSYEQYF. CDR3 bases: TGTGCCAGCACCTCGACAGGGAGCTACGAGCAGTACTTC.

The rearrangement joins TRBV5-4 to TRBJ2-2, with a weak D call TRBD2 (6 bases). CDR3 length equals 15 residues. Germline CDR1 SGHNT, CDR2 YYREEE (reference sequence). Trimming shortened V by 0 bases and J by 3 bases, and 9 bases separated the two germline ends. CDR3 coding DNA: TGTGCCAGCAGCTTGGGAGGGGACTACACCGGGGAGCTGTTTTTT. Protein: CASSLGGDYTGELFF. The full variable domain, rest sourced from reference TRBV5-4 and TRBJ2-2, is ETGVTQSPTHLIKTRGQQVTLRCSSQSGHNTVSWYQQALGQGPQFIFQYYREEENGRGNFPPRFSGLQFPNYSSELNVNALELDDSALYLCASSLGGDYTGELFFGEGSRLTVL.

The rearrangement uses TRBV7-2 and TRBJ2-1; 7 bases map to TRBD2. The germline CDR1 and CDR2 sequences are SGHTA and FQGNSA. V lost 2 bases and J lost 8; bases outside the gene matches: 9. The CDR3 consists of 15 residues. CDR3 nucleotides: TGTGCCAGCAGCTTACTGGCGGGGGAACGGTATGAGCAGTTCTTC. This gives the protein CASSLLAGERYEQFF.

The chain employs TRBV29-1 and TRBJ1-5; possibly TRBD1 for D (5 bases). CDR1 and CDR2 from the germline V gene are SQVTM and ANQGSEA. V dropped 6 bases and J dropped 2 bases, with 11 bases sitting between them. This CDR3 has 13 residues. The CDR3 DNA reads as TGCAGCGTCCAGACAGAGGGCAATCAGCCCCAGCATTTT. It specifies CSVQTEGNQPQHF.

J is TRBJ1-1 and V is TRBV5-1; 7 nucleotides line up with TRBD1. The germline CDR1 and CDR2 sequences are SGHRS and YFSETQ. V gave up 1 base and J gave up 4 bases; unmatched junction bases: 4. The CDR3 is 14 residues long. The CDR3 nucleotides are TGCGCCAGCAGCTTGCCGACAGGGAGCACTGAAGCTTTCTTT. Translated: CASSLPTGSTEAFF.

The V call is TRBV24-1, the J call TRBJ1-1, with 11 positions matching TRBD1. V shed 4 bases, J shed 0 bases, and the junction held 3 bases outside the gene matches. The V gene's germline CDR1 is KGHDR and CDR2 SFDVKD. This CDR3 has 16 residues. This CDR3 is CATSEAGQGVNTEAFF. The CDR3 region has the DNA TGTGCCACCAGTGAGGCGGGACAGGGGGTGAACACTGAAGCTTTCTTT.

V is TRBV6-5 and J is TRBJ1-1; D remains unclear. Per the germline V gene, CDR1 is MNHEY and CDR2 is SVGAGI. With 8 bases removed from V and 0 bases from J, the gap between germline ends came to 10 bases. CDR3 length: 13 residues. The CDR3 coding sequence is TGTGCCAGCGCAGATAACCTGAACACTGAAGCTTTCTTT. Protein: CASADNLNTEAFF.

The chain uses TRBV18 and TRBJ1-1, with D unresolved. The V gene lost 0 bases and the J gene lost 0 bases, with 5 bases spanning the gap. Germline V gene data show CDR1 as KGHSH and CDR2 as LQKENI. The CDR3 length is 14 residues. CDR3: CASSPPAMNTEAFF. The CDR3 bases are TGTGCCAGCTCACCACCGGCCATGAACACTGAAGCTTTCTTT.

The chain links TRBV14 to TRBJ1-2; TRBD1 matches 9 bases. The CDR3 is 15 residues long. V was pared by 4 bases and J by 4 bases, with 7 bases of the junction left unmatched. Per the germline V gene, CDR1 is SGHDN and CDR2 is FVKESK. The CDR3 here is CASSRPGQGAYGYTF. CDR3 in DNA: TGTGCCAGCAGCCGGCCGGGACAGGGAGCCTATGGCTACACCTTC.

The rearrangement links TRBV3-1 (or the pseudogene TRBV3-2) to TRBJ2-7; TRBD1 matches 8 bases. V lost 1 base and J lost 3; bases outside the gene matches: 8. CDR3 length: 16 amino acids. The V gene's germline CDR1 is LGHDT and CDR2 YNNKEL (reference sequence). The CDR3, as DNA: TGTGCCAGCAGCCAAGCCCGGACAGGGAGGAACTACGAGCAGTACTTC. Translation: CASSQARTGRNYEQYF.

V usage is TRBV24-1 and J usage is TRBJ2-6; D call uncertain. From germline, CDR1 is KGHDR and CDR2 SFDVKD. The germline V and J ends were trimmed by 5 bases and 4 bases, with 11 bases remaining between them. This CDR3 has 15 amino acids. The CDR3 DNA is TGTGCCACCAGTGTAGGCAGGCCCGGGGCCAACGTCCTGACTTTC. Translation: CATSVGRPGANVLTF.

V is TRBV6-5 and J is TRBJ1-5, with D possibly being TRBD1 (5 bases). CDR1 is MNHEY and CDR2 is SVGAGI in the germline V gene. The CDR3 is made up of 14 amino acids. The germline V and J ends were trimmed by 5 bases and 3 bases, with 11 bases remaining between them. This chain's CDR3 is CASSHDSFNQPQHF. The CDR3 DNA is TGTGCCAGCAGTCATGACAGCTTCAATCAGCCCCAGCATTTT.

The CDR3 DNA reads as TGTGCCAGTAGTCCCTCAGGGTTCACTGAAGCTTTCTTT. Its translation: CASSPSGFTEAFF. The genes are TRBV19 and TRBJ1-1; D may be TRBD1 (5 bases). This CDR3 region has 13 residues. Looked up from germline, CDR1 is LNHDA and CDR2 is SQIVND (reference sequence). The V and J ends lost 5 bases and 4 bases respectively, with 11 bases between them. Looking up the rest from reference TRBV19 and TRBJ1-1 gives the full variable domain: DGGITQSPKYLFRKEGQNVTLSCEQNLNHDAMYWYRQDPGQGLRLIYYSQIVNDFQKGDIAEGYSVSREKKESFPLTVTSAQKNPTAFYLCASSPSGFTEAFFGQGTRLTVV.

The chain carries TRBV5-1 and TRBJ1-1; D not resolved. The V end lost 4 bases, the J end lost 4 bases, and 11 bases lay between the germline ends. The CDR3 loop spans 13 amino acids. CDR1 is SGHRS and CDR2 is YFSETQ in the germline V gene. The CDR3, as DNA: TGCGCCAGCAGCCCGCCTGCGAGCACTGAAGCTTTCTTT. As protein: CASSPPASTEAFF.

The chain couples TRBV5-1 to TRBJ1-5, with D maybe TRBD1 (5 bases). This CDR3 has 15 amino acids. From germline, CDR1 is SGHRS and CDR2 YFSETQ. Between the trimmed V and J ends, which lost 7 bases and 3 bases, there was a span of 17 bases. CDR3 DNA sequence: TGCGCCAGCTCGCGGGGGGGAGAGATCAATCAGCCCCAGCATTTT. As protein: CASSRGGEINQPQHF.

The J gene is TRBJ1-1, the V gene TRBV20-1; D gene ambiguous. The germline CDR1 and CDR2 sequences are DFQATT and SNEGSKA (reference sequence). The V gene lost 3 bases and the J gene lost 0 bases, with 8 bases spanning the gap. This CDR3 comprises 13 residues. In DNA, the CDR3 is TGCAGTGCTAGTTCACCAGTGAACACTGAAGCTTTCTTT. Its protein product is CSASSPVNTEAFF.

The genes are TRBV6-5 and TRBJ2-7; 7 nucleotides align to TRBD1. CDR3 length: 15 residues. Per germline, CDR1 MNHEY and CDR2 SVGAGI. J lost 1 base, V lost 6 bases, and 9 bases had no gene match. The CDR3, as DNA: TGTGCCAGCAGGATGGGACAGTCCTCATCCTACGAGCAGTACTTC. Its translation: CASRMGQSSSYEQYF.

The chain combines TRBV6-5 with TRBJ1-5, with D maybe TRBD1 (6 bases). V lost 2 bases and J lost 4, with 12 bases in between. The CDR3 has 15 amino acids. CDR1 MNHEY and CDR2 SVGAGI come from the germline V gene. The CDR3 coding sequence is TGTGCCAGCAGTTACCGTTACAGGGATAATCAGCCCCAGCATTTT. This codes for CASSYRYRDNQPQHF.

The chain uses TRBV5-1 and TRBJ2-3; no clear D. The V end was cut by 4 bases, the J end by 2 bases, with 5 bases between. The CDR3 runs 12 residues. Germline V gene sequence: CDR1 SGHRS, CDR2 YFSETQ. CDR3 protein: CASSQNTDTQYF. The CDR3 DNA reads TGCGCCAGCAGCCAAAACACAGATACGCAGTATTTT.

The gene calls are TRBV3-1 (or the pseudogene TRBV3-2) and TRBJ1-2; TRBD1 is a possible D gene (5 bases). Trimming removed 0 bases at V and 3 bases at J, with 14 bases between. Germline CDR1 reads LGHDT; CDR2 reads YNNKEL (reference sequence). The CDR3 runs 16 residues. DNA for the CDR3: TGTGCCAGCAGCCAAGAACGGGGAGGGGCTGACTATGGCTACACCTTC. Amino acid sequence: CASSQERGGADYGYTF.